This T cell receptor (beta chain) comes out of a study of regulatory T cells in long-lasting Graves disease. General study findings and limits: Persistent disease was associated with favored TRBV28 usage and with favored use of TRBJ1-2 and TRBJ2-5.

The time point is: persistent/refractory GD, antithyroid drugs over 5 years with positive TRAb. The TCR library was prepared using RNA isolated from PBMCs. CDR3 size: 13 residues. V was shortened by 3 bases and J by 1 base, with 6 bases between the two germline ends. Germline values: CDR1 ENHRY, CDR2 SYGVKD. To make TCR beta libraries, researchers used iRepertoire HTBI primers and Arm-PCR of CDR3 regions. TCRdb re-called the multiplex PCR reads through MiXCR, storing one row per CDR3 protein. Of 650,000 to 850,000 distinct CDR3 sequences in the sample, around 32% were seen once. The sample holds a few counts of this clonotype. Antigen unknown.

The starting material was peripheral blood mononuclear cells (PBMCs), obtained when the disease was refractory, from a patient treated with antithyroid drugs. This chain uses TRBV10-3 with TRBJ1-1, with D possibly matching TRBD1 (6 bases). This receptor was obtained from a female donor with Graves disease. CDR3 sequence: CAISDRGNTEAFF. CDR3 bases: TGTGCCATCAGTGACAGGGGGAACACTGAAGCTTTCTTT.